The subject of this entry is one TCR beta chain. Its target antigen remains unknown. No much larger clonotype is one base removed from it; base qualities were not supplied. Memory CD4+ T cells were isolated as CD4+CD45RO+CD25- cells. Tregs, naive and memory CD4+ T cells from tumor, blood and ipsilateral draining lymph nodes of five breast cancer patients underwent full-length TCR alpha and beta sequencing. Ficoll density gradient centrifugation was used to isolate mononuclear cells from either lymph nodes or 45 to 65 ml of peripheral blood. FACS confirmed that the sorted cell populations were more than 90% pure. The record originates from a study (dated by TCRdb to the mid-2010s). General notes on the study: The study tested whether tumor-infiltrating Tregs in breast cancer are recruited from blood Tregs or converted in situ from other CD4+ T cell subsets. What the research found in general, with its limitations: The TCR gene usage of tumor memory CD4+ T cells clustered together with blood and lymph node memory CD4+ cells and with lymph node naive CD4+ cells. The TCR alpha and beta sequences of tumor-infiltrating Tregs showed the greatest overlap with tumor naive CD4+ T cells, followed by blood naive CD4+ T cells. Validation in the larger cohort was restricted to a single TCR beta V-J rearrangement rather than whole repertoires.

Amplification of full-length TCR variable regions was done by 5' RACE PCR using constant-region reverse primers, and this step was followed by semi-nested PCR with Nested Universal Primer A. Using the ReliaPrep RNA Cell Miniprep System, total RNA was extracted, and the SMARTer RACE 5'/3' Kit was then used to reverse transcribe the RNA into 5'RACE-ready cDNA. Multiplex adaptors were used to barcode the full-length TCR alpha and beta libraries, which were then sequenced on an Illumina MiSeq. Per the source publication's procedure: Sequencing data were pooled across the five patients for each of nine subset-tissue groups and compared by unsupervised clustering of TCR gene usage. Repertoire similarity was calculated with the Morisita-Horn index, weighting shared sequences by their contribution to each repertoire. The public reads were run again by TCRdb, first through fastp at Q25 and then through MiXCR, and only productive beta chains were kept. One record per CDR3 amino acid sequence lists the most common genes and DNA. In this record, the V and J calls reflect TCRdb's handling and not the investigators' own analysis. In this sample the table shows more than 5,000 distinct CDR3 sequences, 50% to 65% of which occur a single time. Around 4% of the sample goes to the ten largest clones.

The cysteine opens and the phenylalanine closes a CDR3 of 15 amino acids. Solely the CDR3 DNA is kept, with 45 bases framed from the first base. V and J lose 2 bases and 4 bases, and a span of 14 bases separates them. Sequencing was done on a sample of memory CD4+ T cells sorted from blood. In light of the paper, this sample's cell subset or site label describes: memory CD4+ T cells, CD4+CD45RO+CD25-. Recombination linked TRBV12-3 or TRBV12-4 to TRBJ2-5, with a weak D call of TRBD2 (7 bases match). The clonotype originates from a female donor with breast cancer. The nucleotide sequence reads TGTGCCAGCAGTTTACGAGGGGGGGCCTCAGAGACCCAGTACTTC. It encodes CASSLRGGASETQYF.